What follows describes a single TCR beta chain. The record originates from a study of blood T cell repertoires in COVID-19. The overall study: T cells, B-cell-depleted T cells, or PBMCs supplied cDNA or gDNA.

Libraries were prepared by immunoSEQ multiplex PCR; TCRdb keeps only in-frame clonotypes and omits some of them. The sample contains 450,000 to 600,000 clones, about nine tenths of which appear only once. This CDR3 is built from 13 residues. The germline gives CDR1 SGHVS, CDR2 FNYEAQ. The ends were cut back, 6 bases at V and 0 bases at J, with 6 bases in the middle. Across about two dozen US areas, participants ranged in age from roughly 18 to 95 years. The sequenced sample consisted of PBMCs or T cells enriched from blood (not recorded which). This chain uses TRBV7-6 with TRBJ1-3; no clear D gene. The sequence came from a woman aged 18-29 years who had recovered from COVID-19. The CDR3 loop reads CASSSSSGNTIYF. The DNA of the CDR3 is TGTGCCAGCAGTTCCAGCTCTGGAAACACCATATATTTT.